This is a list of T cell receptor beta chains from one sample in a study of blood T cell repertoires in COVID-19. Only in-frame clones appear in the TCRdb table, and some are missing; sequencing was by immunoSEQ multiplex PCR. The sample consists of under 100,000 clones, approximately 85% of them appearing once. What was sequenced was peripheral blood. All receptors derive from a woman older than 75 with COVID-19, enrolled during active disease. Both conserved end residues are part of each CDR3. The D gene is left open where the match is weak. Size tells how often a clone was seen (once, few, many) or the class of an expanded clone, and some rows leave it out.

TRBV5-4	NA	NA	TRBJ2-5	CASSPYTLQETQYF	TGTGCCAGCAGCCCCTATACCCTCCAAGAGACCCAGTACTTC
TRBV7-2	NA	NA	TRBJ1-1	CASSLTRNTEAFF	TGTGCCAGCAGCTTAACGAGAAACACTGAAGCTTTCTTT
TRBV3-1/TRBV3-2	TRBD1	NA	TRBJ1-1	CASSRYRGNTEAFF	TGTGCCAGCAGCCGCTACAGGGGGAACACTGAAGCTTTCTTT
TRBV5-1	TRBD2	NA	TRBJ2-5	CASSSGTSGSETQYF	TGCGCCAGCAGCTCCGGGACTAGCGGGAGTGAGACCCAGTACTTC
TRBV29-1	NA	NA	TRBJ2-7	CSVEAPGHYEQYF	TGCAGCGTTGAAGCGCCGGGACACTACGAGCAGTACTTC
TRBV6-2/TRBV6-3	TRBD1	NA	TRBJ2-1	CASSSQDRGRNNEQFF	TGTGCCAGCAGTTCCCAAGACAGGGGGCGAAACAATGAGCAGTTCTTC
TRBV7-3	NA	NA	TRBJ1-1	CASSPRGSWKAFF	TGTGCCAGCAGCCCCCGGGGATCCTGGAAAGCTTTCTTT
TRBV7-6	TRBD2	NA	TRBJ2-1	CASSLKLAGVSSYNEQFF	TGTGCCAGCAGCTTAAAACTAGCGGGAGTCTCCTCCTACAATGAGCAGTTCTTC
TRBV11-2	TRBD1	NA	TRBJ1-2	CASSRPGTGNYTF	TGTGCCAGCAGCAGACCCGGGACAGGAAACTACACCTTC
TRBV6-5	NA	NA	TRBJ2-7	CASRQEPSYEQYF	TGTGCCAGCAGACAGGAGCCGTCCTACGAGCAGTACTTC
TRBV27	TRBD1	NA	TRBJ1-2	CASSRSDRGRDGYTF	TGTGCCAGCAGTCGAAGTGACAGGGGCCGGGATGGCTACACCTTC
TRBV7-9	TRBD1	NA	TRBJ2-3	CASSPPRGLATDTQYF	TGTGCCAGCAGCCCACCTAGGGGGCTAGCCACAGATACGCAGTATTTT
TRBV5-1	TRBD2	NA	TRBJ2-3	CASSTSGTTTDTQYF	TGCGCCAGCAGCACCTCCGGGACTACTACAGATACGCAGTATTTT
TRBV5-8	NA	few	TRBJ2-7	CASSLFTYEQYF	TGTGCCAGCAGCTTGTTCACCTACGAGCAGTACTTC
TRBV7-9	TRBD1	NA	TRBJ1-6	CASSLGPGGFSPLHF	TGTGCCAGCAGCTTAGGGCCAGGGGGCTTTTCACCCCTCCACTTT
TRBV19	NA	NA	TRBJ2-1	CASRLAVSSYNEQFF	TGTGCCAGTAGATTAGCGGTAAGCTCCTACAATGAGCAGTTCTTC
TRBV27	NA	few	TRBJ1-2	CASSFGYRQGSNYGYTF	TGTGCCAGCAGTTTTGGCTATCGTCAGGGTTCTAACTATGGCTACACCTTC
TRBV11-2	NA	NA	TRBJ1-4	CASSFGGNEKLFF	TGTGCCAGCAGCTTTGGAGGGAATGAAAAACTGTTTTTT
TRBV2	TRBD1	NA	TRBJ2-5	CASLPPRRAGGSEETQYF	TGTGCCAGCCTCCCTCCGCGCCGGGCAGGGGGAAGTGAAGAGACCCAGTACTTC
TRBV27	NA	NA	TRBJ1-5	CASGYVGPQHF	TGTGCCAGCGGTTACGTCGGGCCCCAGCATTTT
TRBV5-6	NA	NA	TRBJ2-3	CASSLTGIDTQYF	TGTGCCAGCAGCTTAACAGGGATAGATACGCAGTATTTT
TRBV12-5	TRBD2	NA	TRBJ2-5	CASGPRLAGGPRTQYF	TGTGCTAGTGGGCCTAGACTAGCGGGGGGTCCACGGACCCAGTACTTC
TRBV9	TRBD2	NA	TRBJ2-1	CASSVEAGTGRYNEQFF	TGTGCCAGCAGCGTAGAAGCGGGGACGGGGAGATACAATGAGCAGTTCTTC
TRBV4-3	NA	once	TRBJ1-3	CASSPVGGLGNTIYF	TGCGCCAGCAGCCCCGTCGGGGGGCTAGGAAACACCATATATTTT
TRBV18	TRBD1	NA	TRBJ2-3	CASSRQGFTDTQYF	TGTGCCAGCTCACGACAGGGGTTCACAGATACGCAGTATTTT